This T cell receptor (beta chain) was identified in a study of blood T cell repertoires in COVID-19. Study as a whole: There were acute and convalescent COVID-19 samples, and they came from the United States, Italy and Spain. Sources were T cells, B-cell-depleted T cells, or PBMCs; the material itself was cDNA or gDNA.

CDR3 length: 15 amino acids. Germline V CDR1 and CDR2: SGHVS, FNYEAQ. Trimming removed 5 bases from V and 5 bases from J; junction bases left unmatched: 8. How the authors handled the data: Estimates of nucleated cell counts were drawn from the amplification of reference gene primers. Only in-frame clones appear in the TCRdb table, and some are missing; sequencing was by immunoSEQ multiplex PCR. V, J and clone size are those of that table, while D and trimming were read from the DNA. Found here are 100,000 to 150,000 clones, approximately 84% of them singletons; the top ten hold about 18%. The sequence came from an elderly woman with acute or convalescent COVID-19. Sequenced sample: peripheral blood. The chain uses TRBV7-6 and TRBJ1-2, with TRBD1 matching over 10 bases. Here the CDR3 DNA reads TGTGCCAGCAGCCCCGGGACAGGGGTGGGTTATGGCTACACCTTC. It is translated as CASSPGTGVGYGYTF.